A single T cell receptor beta chain is shown here with its context. Assay used: immunoSEQ multiplex PCR; TCRdb lists only in-frame clones, some missing. The sample yields some 120,000 clones, more than 60% seen once. This sample stems from a study of blood T cell repertoires in COVID-19. About the research overall: COVID-19 samples collected from the United States, Italy and Spain covered acute and convalescent phases. The analysed material was cDNA or gDNA that came from T cells, B-cell-depleted T cells, or PBMCs.

V dropped 2 bases and J dropped 2 bases, with 10 bases sitting between them. Germline assignment: CDR1 SGHAT and CDR2 FQNNGV. This CDR3 spans 14 amino acids. Material for sequencing was peripheral blood. The chain links TRBV11-2 to TRBJ2-7, with D possibly being TRBD2 (5 bases). The clonotype was recovered from an older woman with acute or convalescent COVID-19. The CDR3 spells CASSLLRGTYEQYF. CDR3 DNA sequence: TGTGCCAGCAGCTTACTCCGGGGAACCTACGAGCAGTACTTC. Full variable domain (remainder filled in from reference TRBV11-2 and TRBJ2-7): EAGVAQSPRYKIIEKRQSVAFWCNPISGHATLYWYQQILGQGPKLLIQFQNNGVVDDSQLPKDRFSAERLKGVDSTLKIQPAKLEDSAVYLCASSLLRGTYEQYFGPGTRLTVT.